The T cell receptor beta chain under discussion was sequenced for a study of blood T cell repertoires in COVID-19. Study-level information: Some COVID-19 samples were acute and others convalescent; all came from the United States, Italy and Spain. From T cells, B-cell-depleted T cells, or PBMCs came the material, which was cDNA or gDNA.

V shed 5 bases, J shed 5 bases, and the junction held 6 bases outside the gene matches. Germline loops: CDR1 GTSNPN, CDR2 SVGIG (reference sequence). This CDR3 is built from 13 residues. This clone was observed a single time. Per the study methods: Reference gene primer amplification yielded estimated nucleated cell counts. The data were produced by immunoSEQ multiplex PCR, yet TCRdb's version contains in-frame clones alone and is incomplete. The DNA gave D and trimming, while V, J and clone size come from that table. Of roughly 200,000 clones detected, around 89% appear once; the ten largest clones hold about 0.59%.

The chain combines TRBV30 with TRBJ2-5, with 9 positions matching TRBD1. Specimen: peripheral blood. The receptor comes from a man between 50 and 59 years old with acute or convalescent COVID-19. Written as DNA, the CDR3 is TGTGCCTGGGAACAGGGGGCTAGTGAGACCCAGTACTTC. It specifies CAWEQGASETQYF.